This TCR beta chain was found in a study of OX40 agonist ivuxolimab in advanced cancers. Only in-frame clones appear in the TCRdb table, and some are missing; sequencing was by immunoSEQ multiplex PCR. Seen here are tens of thousands of clones, 80% to 90% observed once, and the top ten hold under 2.5%. The CDR3 has 15 amino acids. The germline CDR1 and CDR2 sequences are MNHEY and SVGAGI. Trimming cost V 2 bases and J 4 bases, with 14 bases left between them. Sequencing used CD4+ or CD8+ T cells sorted from blood, obtained in a trial of the OX40 agonist ivuxolimab. The receptor comes from an adult with an advanced solid tumor such as melanoma, head and neck, liver or kidney cancer. The chain uses TRBV6-5 and TRBJ2-5, with D perhaps TRBD1 (6 bases). CDR3 in amino acids: CASSYPQLRGETQYF. The DNA for the CDR3 is TGTGCCAGCAGTTACCCGCAGCTCAGGGGAGAGACCCAGTACTTC.